Given below is one TCR beta chain in context. Its specificity is not known. This sample was taken from a study of early stage breast cancer tumors. Study details: Average read coverage per sample was 9.5 to 10-fold.

V was pared by 5 bases and J by 4 bases, with 6 bases of the junction left unmatched. CDR1 and CDR2 from the germline V gene are LNHDA and SQIVND (reference sequence). This CDR3 region has 15 residues. The protocol was immunoSEQ multiplex PCR, while the TCRdb copy is restricted to in-frame clones and leaves out a portion. Altogether about 70,000 clones are present, around 80% being singletons, with the ten largest covering around 4.7%. Study-wide results and caveats: In most of the 16 patients, blood comparison separated tumor from normal breast.

J is TRBJ2-1 and V is TRBV19; 9 bases fit TRBD2. Material for sequencing was blood. This clonotype was obtained from a person aged 35-55 years with breast cancer. The CDR3 sequence: CASSGAGGPYNEQFF. The CDR3 DNA is TGTGCCAGTAGTGGTGCGGGAGGGCCTTACAATGAGCAGTTCTTC.